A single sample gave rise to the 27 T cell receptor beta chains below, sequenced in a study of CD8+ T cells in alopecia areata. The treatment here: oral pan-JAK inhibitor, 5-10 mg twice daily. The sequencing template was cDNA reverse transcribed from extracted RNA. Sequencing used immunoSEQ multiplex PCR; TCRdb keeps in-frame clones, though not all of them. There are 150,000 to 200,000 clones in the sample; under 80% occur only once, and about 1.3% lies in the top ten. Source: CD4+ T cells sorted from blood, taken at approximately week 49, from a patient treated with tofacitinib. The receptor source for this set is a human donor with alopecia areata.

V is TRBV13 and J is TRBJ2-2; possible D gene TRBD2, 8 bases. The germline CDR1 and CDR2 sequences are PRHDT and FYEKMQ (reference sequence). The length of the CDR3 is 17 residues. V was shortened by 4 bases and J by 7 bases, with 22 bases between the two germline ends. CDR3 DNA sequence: TGTGCCAGCAGCTCCCTGTTAGCGGGACAGACTAACGGGGAGCTGTTTTTT. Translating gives CASSSLLAGQTNGELFF.

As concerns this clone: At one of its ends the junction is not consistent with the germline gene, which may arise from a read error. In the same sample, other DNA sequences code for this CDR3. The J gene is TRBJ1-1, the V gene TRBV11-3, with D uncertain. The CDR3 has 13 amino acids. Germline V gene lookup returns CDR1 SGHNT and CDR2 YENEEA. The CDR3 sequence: CASSFSRNTEAFF. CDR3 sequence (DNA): TGTGCCAGCAGCTTCAGCAGGAACACTGAAGCCTTCTTT.

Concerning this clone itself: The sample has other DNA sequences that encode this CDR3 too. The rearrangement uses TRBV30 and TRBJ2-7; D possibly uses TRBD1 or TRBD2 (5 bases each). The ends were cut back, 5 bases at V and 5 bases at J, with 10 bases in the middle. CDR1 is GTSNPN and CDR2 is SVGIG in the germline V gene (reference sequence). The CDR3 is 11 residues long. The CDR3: CAWRDRDEQYF. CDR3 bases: TGTGCCTGGCGGGACCGTGACGAGCAGTACTTC.

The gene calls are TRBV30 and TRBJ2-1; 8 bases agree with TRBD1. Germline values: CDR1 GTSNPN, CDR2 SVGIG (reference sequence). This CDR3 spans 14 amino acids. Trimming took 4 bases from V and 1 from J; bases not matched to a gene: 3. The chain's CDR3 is CAWNRDRSYNEQFF. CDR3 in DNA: TGTGCCTGGAACCGGGACAGGTCCTACAATGAGCAGTTCTTC.

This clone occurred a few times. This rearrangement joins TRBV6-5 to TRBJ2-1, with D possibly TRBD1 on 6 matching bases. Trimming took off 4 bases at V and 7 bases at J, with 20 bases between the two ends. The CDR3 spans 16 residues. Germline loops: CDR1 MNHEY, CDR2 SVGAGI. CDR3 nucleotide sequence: TGTGCCAGCAGTTTTAGTGGGGGCCCCTTATATAATGAGCAGTTCTTC. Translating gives CASSFSGGPLYNEQFF.

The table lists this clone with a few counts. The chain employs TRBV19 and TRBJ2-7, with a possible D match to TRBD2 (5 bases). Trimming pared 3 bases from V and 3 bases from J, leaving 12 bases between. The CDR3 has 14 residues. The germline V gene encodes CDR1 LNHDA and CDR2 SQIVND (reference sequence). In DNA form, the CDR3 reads TGTGCCAGTAGTATGGAACGGGGTTTCTACGAGCAGTACTTC. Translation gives CASSMERGFYEQYF.

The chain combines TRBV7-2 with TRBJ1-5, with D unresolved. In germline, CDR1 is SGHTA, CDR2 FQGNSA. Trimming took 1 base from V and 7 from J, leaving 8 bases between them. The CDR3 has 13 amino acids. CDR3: CASSLGFGQPQHF. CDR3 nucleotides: TGTGCCAGCAGCTTAGGATTCGGGCAGCCCCAGCATTTT.

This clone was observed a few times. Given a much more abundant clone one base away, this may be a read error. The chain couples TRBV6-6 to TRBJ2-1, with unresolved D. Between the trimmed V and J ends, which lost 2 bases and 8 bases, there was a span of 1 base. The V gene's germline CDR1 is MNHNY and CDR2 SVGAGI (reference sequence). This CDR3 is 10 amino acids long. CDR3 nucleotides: TGTGCCAGCAGTTACCATGAGCAGTTCTTC. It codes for CASSYHEQFF.

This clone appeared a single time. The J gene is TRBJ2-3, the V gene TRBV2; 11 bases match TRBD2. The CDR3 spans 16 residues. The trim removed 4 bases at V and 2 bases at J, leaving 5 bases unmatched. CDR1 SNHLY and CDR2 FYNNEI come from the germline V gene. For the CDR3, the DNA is TGTGCCAGCAGTGCGCTGACTAGCGGGGTCACAGATACGCAGTATTTT. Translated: CASSALTSGVTDTQYF.

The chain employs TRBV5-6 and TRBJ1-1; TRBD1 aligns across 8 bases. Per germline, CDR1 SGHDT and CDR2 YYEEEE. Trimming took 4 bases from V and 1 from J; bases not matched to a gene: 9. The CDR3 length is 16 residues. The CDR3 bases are TGTGCCAGCAGCCACCGACAGGGGCGAGGGAACACTGAAGCTTTCTTT. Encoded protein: CASSHRQGRGNTEAFF.

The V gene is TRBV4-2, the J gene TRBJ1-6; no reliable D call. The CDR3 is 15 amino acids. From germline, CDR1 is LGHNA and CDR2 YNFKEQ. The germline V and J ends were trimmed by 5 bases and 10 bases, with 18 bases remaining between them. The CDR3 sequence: CASSRQWEVGSPLHF. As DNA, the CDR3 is TGTGCCAGCAGCAGGCAGTGGGAGGTCGGGTCACCCCTCCACTTT.

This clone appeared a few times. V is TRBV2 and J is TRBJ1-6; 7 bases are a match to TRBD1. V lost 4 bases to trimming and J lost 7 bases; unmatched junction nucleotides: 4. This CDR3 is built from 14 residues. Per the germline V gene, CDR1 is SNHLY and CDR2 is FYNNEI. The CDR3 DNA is TGTGCCAGCAGTGTAAAACAGGGGAATTCACCCCTCCACTTT. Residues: CASSVKQGNSPLHF.

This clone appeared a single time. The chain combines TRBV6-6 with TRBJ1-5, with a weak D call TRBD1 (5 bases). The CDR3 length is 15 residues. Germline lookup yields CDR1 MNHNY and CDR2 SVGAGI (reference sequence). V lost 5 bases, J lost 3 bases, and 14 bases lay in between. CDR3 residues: CASSPRQGTNQPQHF. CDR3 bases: TGTGCCAGCAGTCCCCGGCAGGGTACCAATCAGCCCCAGCATTTT.

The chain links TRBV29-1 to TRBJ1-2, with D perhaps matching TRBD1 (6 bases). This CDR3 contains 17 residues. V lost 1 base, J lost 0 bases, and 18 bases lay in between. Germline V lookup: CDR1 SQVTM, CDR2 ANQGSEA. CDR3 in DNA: TGCAGCGTTGAAGGACCGGGGAAGCCAGGGGCTAACTATGGCTACACCTTC. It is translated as CSVEGPGKPGANYGYTF.

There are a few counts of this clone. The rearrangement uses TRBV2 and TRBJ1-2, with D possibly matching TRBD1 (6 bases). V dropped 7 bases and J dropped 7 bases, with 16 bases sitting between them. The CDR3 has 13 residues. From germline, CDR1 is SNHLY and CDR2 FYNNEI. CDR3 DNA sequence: TGTGCCAGCACCCTGGACAGCGGGAGTGGCTACACCTTC. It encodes CASTLDSGSGYTF.

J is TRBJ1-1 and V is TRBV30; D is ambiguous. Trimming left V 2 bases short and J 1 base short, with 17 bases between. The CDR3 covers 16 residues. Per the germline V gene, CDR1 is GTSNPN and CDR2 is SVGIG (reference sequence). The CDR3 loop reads CAWSIRLLTANTEAFF. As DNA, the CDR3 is TGTGCCTGGAGTATACGACTATTAACAGCGAACACTGAAGCTTTCTTT.

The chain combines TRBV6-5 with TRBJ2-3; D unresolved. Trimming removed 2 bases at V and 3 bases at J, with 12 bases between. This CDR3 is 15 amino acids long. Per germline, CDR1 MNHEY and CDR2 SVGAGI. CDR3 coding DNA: TGTGCCAGCAGTTACGAGGATCCAGCGACAGATACGCAGTATTTT. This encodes CASSYEDPATDTQYF.

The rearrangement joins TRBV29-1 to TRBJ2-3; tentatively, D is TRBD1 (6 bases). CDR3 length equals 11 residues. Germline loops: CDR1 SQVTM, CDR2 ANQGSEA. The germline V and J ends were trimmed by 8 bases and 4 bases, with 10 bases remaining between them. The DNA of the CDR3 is TGCAGCACAGGGTGGTCAGATACGCAGTATTTT. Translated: CSTGWSDTQYF.

CDR3 amino acids: CSVGYARGGEQFF. For the CDR3, the DNA is TGCAGCGTTGGCTACGCGAGAGGCGGTGAGCAGTTCTTC. The chain uses TRBV29-1 and TRBJ2-1; D is uncertain. This CDR3 spans 13 amino acids. The V and J ends lost 4 bases and 9 bases respectively, with 16 bases between them. Germline V lookup: CDR1 SQVTM, CDR2 ANQGSEA.

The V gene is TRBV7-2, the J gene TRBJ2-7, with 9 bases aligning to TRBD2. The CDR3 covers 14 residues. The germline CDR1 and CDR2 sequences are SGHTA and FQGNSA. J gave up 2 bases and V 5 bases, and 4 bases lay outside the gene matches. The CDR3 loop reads CASSPGLAPYEQYF. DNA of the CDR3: TGTGCCAGCAGCCCGGGACTAGCCCCCTACGAGCAGTACTTC.

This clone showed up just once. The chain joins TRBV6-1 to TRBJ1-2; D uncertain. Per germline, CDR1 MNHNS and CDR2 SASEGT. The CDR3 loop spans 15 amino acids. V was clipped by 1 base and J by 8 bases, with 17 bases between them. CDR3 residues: CASSEEPGPFGGYTF. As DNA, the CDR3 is TGTGCCAGCAGTGAAGAACCAGGCCCATTCGGCGGCTACACCTTC.

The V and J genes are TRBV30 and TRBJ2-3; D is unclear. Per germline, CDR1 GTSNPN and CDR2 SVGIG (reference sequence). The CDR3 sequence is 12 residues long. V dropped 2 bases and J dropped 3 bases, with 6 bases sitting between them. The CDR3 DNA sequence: TGTGCCTGGAGTTCCCGTACAGATACGCAGTATTTT. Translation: CAWSSRTDTQYF.

The CDR3 nucleotides read TGTGCCAGCAGTTTATCTTCTTTGTCAGGGCGGGGTCGCGGCTACACCTTC. Translated, it gives CASSLSSLSGRGRGYTF. The V gene is TRBV27, the J gene TRBJ1-2; perhaps TRBD1 as D (5 bases). The ends were cut back, 0 bases at V and 8 bases at J, with 22 bases in the middle. The CDR3 sequence is 17 residues long. Germline CDR1 reads MNHEY; CDR2 reads SMNVEV (reference sequence).

The chain's CDR3 is CATRERRGPGETQYF. As DNA, the CDR3 is TGTGCCACCAGAGAAAGAAGGGGGCCAGGGGAGACCCAGTACTTC. This rearrangement joins TRBV15 to TRBJ2-5; 7 bases align to TRBD1. The CDR3 has 15 amino acids. The germline gives CDR1 LNHNV, CDR2 YYDKDF (reference sequence). With V trimmed by 6 bases and J by 5 bases, 12 bases remained unmatched.

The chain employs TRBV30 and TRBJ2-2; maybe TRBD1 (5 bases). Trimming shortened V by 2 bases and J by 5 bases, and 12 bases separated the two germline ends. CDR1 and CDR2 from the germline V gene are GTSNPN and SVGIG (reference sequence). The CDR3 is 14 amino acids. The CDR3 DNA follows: TGTGCCTGGAGTAGGGGTCAAGCTACCGGGGAGCTGTTTTTT. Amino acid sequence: CAWSRGQATGELFF.

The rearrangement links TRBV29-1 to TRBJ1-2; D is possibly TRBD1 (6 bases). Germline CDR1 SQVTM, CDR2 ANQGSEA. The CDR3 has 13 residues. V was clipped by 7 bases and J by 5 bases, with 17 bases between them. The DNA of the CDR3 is TGCAGCGCTGAGGGGGGCCCACGGTATGGCTACACCTTC. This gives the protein CSAEGGPRYGYTF.

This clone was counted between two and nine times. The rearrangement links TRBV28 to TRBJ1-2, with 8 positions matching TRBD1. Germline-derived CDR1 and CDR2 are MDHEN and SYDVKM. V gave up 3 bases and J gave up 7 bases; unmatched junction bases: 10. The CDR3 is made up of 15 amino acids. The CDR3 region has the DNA TGTGCCAGCAGTTTTGGGGACCGGACAGGGTTTGGCTACACCTTC. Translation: CASSFGDRTGFGYTF.